A single sample gave rise to the 17 T cell receptor beta chains below, sequenced in a study of technical replicates of blood from a handful of donors (dated by TCRdb to 2016 to 2017). Library preparation employed the immunoSEQ multiplex PCR assay. What TCRdb holds here is the immuneACCESS table cut down to in-frame rearrangements. Part of the clones is not present; checked against another copy, under half of the missing clones reflect an unresolved V gene, and the others are unexplained. Within this sample are 9,500 to 15,000 clones, with 90% to 95% of them counted one time only. The biggest ten clones account for approximately 9.1% of the sample. Sequencing used PBMCs. The receptors derive from a human donor in good health.

This clone has only one observation. The chain combines TRBV6-1 with TRBJ1-2; 7 bases fit TRBD1. Germline-derived CDR1 and CDR2 are MNHNS and SASEGT. V lost 4 bases and J lost 4; bases outside the gene matches: 18. CDR3 length: 18 residues. Here the CDR3 DNA reads TGTGCCAGCAGTGTTTACCGCCAAGGGGGCGCCCAGGGCTATGGCTACACCTTC. It yields the protein CASSVYRQGGAQGYGYTF.

This sequence joins TRBV29-1 and TRBJ1-1, with D possibly being TRBD1 (5 bases). V was trimmed by 5 bases and J by 3 bases, leaving 10 bases between them. Germline CDR1 and CDR2: SQVTM and ANQGSEA. This CDR3 has 12 residues. The CDR3 nucleotides are TGCAGCGTTCGGGGGGGGGACACTGAAGCTTTCTTT. Its translation is CSVRGGDTEAFF. Using reference TRBV29-1 and TRBJ1-1 for the parts outside the CDR3, the full variable domain is SAVISQKPSRDICQRGTSLTIQCQVDSQVTMMFWYRQQPGQSLTLIATANQGSEATYESGFVIDKFPISRPNLTFSTLTVSNMSPEDSSIYLCSVRGGDTEAFFGQGTRLTVV.

The chain joins TRBV6-5 to TRBJ1-4; tentatively, D is TRBD1 (5 bases). Trimming left V 7 bases short and J 4 bases short, with 10 bases between. The CDR3 totals 13 residues. From germline, CDR1 is MNHEY and CDR2 SVGAGI. DNA of the CDR3: TGTGCCAGCACCCGGCAGGGTAATGAAAAACTGTTTTTT. Translation: CASTRQGNEKLFF.

The rearrangement uses TRBV28 and TRBJ2-1; D gene ambiguous. Germline V gives CDR1 MDHEN, CDR2 SYDVKM. This CDR3 comprises 14 residues. Trimming removed 7 bases at V and 0 bases at J, with 10 bases between. The CDR3 reads CASTENYSYNEQFF. CDR3 nucleotide sequence: TGTGCCAGCACGGAGAACTACTCCTACAATGAGCAGTTCTTC.

The V and J genes are TRBV30 and TRBJ2-7, with 11 bases fitting TRBD1. J gave up 3 bases and V 2 bases, and 3 bases lay outside the gene matches. The length of the CDR3 is 14 residues. In germline, CDR1 is GTSNPN, CDR2 SVGIG (reference sequence). CDR3 protein: CAWSPGQGDYEQYF. CDR3 sequence (DNA): TGTGCCTGGAGTCCGGGACAGGGGGACTACGAGCAGTACTTC.

The chain links TRBV11-3 to TRBJ2-1; D call uncertain. This CDR3 has 14 amino acids. Germline V gives CDR1 SGHNT, CDR2 YENEEA. With 0 bases removed from V and 2 bases from J, the gap between germline ends came to 5 bases. CDR3 protein: CASSLDPAYNEQFF. In nucleotides, the CDR3 is TGTGCCAGCAGCTTAGATCCAGCCTACAATGAGCAGTTCTTC.

The V gene is TRBV5-1, the J gene TRBJ2-2; 11 bases match TRBD2. Trimming took 4 bases from V and 3 from J; bases not matched to a gene: 5. CDR1 SGHRS and CDR2 YFSETQ come from the germline V gene. The CDR3 has 16 amino acids. DNA of the CDR3: TGCGCCAGCAGCCCCGGGACTAGCGGCTACACCGGGGAGCTGTTTTTT. Translating it yields CASSPGTSGYTGELFF. The variable domain in full, completed from reference TRBV5-1 and TRBJ2-2, reads KAGVTQTPRYLIKTRGQQVTLSCSPISGHRSVSWYQQTPGQGLQFLFEYFSETQRNKGNFPGRFSGRQFSNSRSEMNVSTLELGDSALYLCASSPGTSGYTGELFFGEGSRLTVL.

V and J are TRBV30 and TRBJ2-3; 8 bases fit TRBD1. V was clipped by 3 bases and J by 0 bases; unmatched bases: 8. This CDR3 region has 16 residues. From germline, CDR1 is GTSNPN and CDR2 SVGIG (reference sequence). The CDR3, as DNA: TGTGCCTGGAGCTTAGCCGGGACAGGAAGCACAGATACGCAGTATTTT. Translating it yields CAWSLAGTGSTDTQYF.

This chain uses TRBV6-1 with TRBJ2-3; D gene ambiguous. In germline, CDR1 is MNHNS, CDR2 SASEGT. The CDR3 runs to 14 residues. V lost 8 bases, J lost 0 bases, and 12 bases lay in between. In DNA, the CDR3 is TGTGCCAGCGGTCGGGTCACGAGCACAGATACGCAGTATTTT. Protein product: CASGRVTSTDTQYF.

The chain has TRBV7-6 and TRBJ1-4, with D possibly being TRBD1 (5 bases). V shed 4 bases and J shed 7 bases, with 16 bases lying between them. Germline CDR1 is SGHVS and CDR2 is FNYEAQ. The CDR3 has 15 amino acids. The CDR3 nucleotides read TGTGCCAGCAGCTCGCGGGGGTTCGCGGGTGAAAAACTGTTTTTT. It is translated as CASSSRGFAGEKLFF.

The rearrangement joins TRBV5-1 to TRBJ2-7; 8 bases are a match to TRBD1. Per the germline V gene, CDR1 is SGHRS and CDR2 is YFSETQ. The CDR3 consists of 13 residues. Germline trimming cut 3 bases from V and 6 bases from J; bases unmatched to any gene: 5. The CDR3 spells CASSYPTGGEQYF. DNA of the CDR3: TGCGCCAGCAGCTACCCCACAGGGGGCGAGCAGTACTTC.

This chain links TRBV6-6 with TRBJ1-2; tentative D call: TRBD1 (6 bases). This CDR3 comprises 14 residues. Trimming cost V 5 bases and J 2 bases, with 12 bases left between them. Germline-derived CDR1 and CDR2 are MNHNY and SVGAGI (reference sequence). The CDR3 sequence is CASSLRTENYGYTF. DNA for the CDR3: TGTGCCAGCAGTCTCAGGACAGAAAACTATGGCTACACCTTC.

This chain joins TRBV6-1 and TRBJ1-1, with TRBD1 matching 9 bases. The ends lost 6 bases at V and 3 bases at J; junction bases unmatched: 8. The CDR3 covers 15 residues. The V gene's germline CDR1 is MNHNS and CDR2 SASEGT. CDR3 nucleotide sequence: TGTGCCAGCAGGAGTCAACAGGGGGCAGACACTGAAGCTTTCTTT. Amino acid sequence: CASRSQQGADTEAFF.

The genes are TRBV18 and TRBJ1-1, with 7 bases matching TRBD1. CDR3 length: 15 amino acids. V lost 4 bases to trimming and J lost 1 base; unmatched junction nucleotides: 6. Germline V gene sequence: CDR1 KGHSH, CDR2 LQKENI. The CDR3, as DNA: TGTGCCAGCTCACGAAGCAGGGGGGAGAACACTGAAGCTTTCTTT. Translated: CASSRSRGENTEAFF.

This rearrangement joins TRBV10-3 to TRBJ1-2; 7 bases are shared with TRBD1. Germline assignment: CDR1 ENHRY and CDR2 SYGVKD. CDR3 length: 15 amino acids. The junction had 7 bases not matched to a gene; V was cut back by 2 bases and J by 4 bases. The CDR3 reads CAISEGRTGVYGYTF. As DNA, the CDR3 is TGTGCCATCAGTGAGGGCCGGACAGGCGTCTATGGCTACACCTTC.

J is TRBJ2-7 and V is TRBV5-6; TRBD1 matches 8 bases. The J segment lost 0 bases and the V segment lost 4 bases, leaving 6 bases of the junction unmatched. The CDR3 contains 15 residues. Germline V gene sequence: CDR1 SGHDT, CDR2 YYEEEE. CDR3: CASSQGAGSSYEQYF. The CDR3 DNA reads TGTGCCAGCAGCCAGGGGGCGGGGAGCTCCTACGAGCAGTACTTC.

The rearrangement uses TRBV19 and TRBJ2-2, with 9 bases fitting TRBD1. The germline V gene has CDR1 LNHDA and CDR2 SQIVND (reference sequence). V lost 7 bases and J lost 4; bases outside the gene matches: 16. The CDR3 length is 18 residues. The CDR3 spells CASTSGTGWAGTTGELFF. Written as DNA, the CDR3 is TGTGCCAGTACCTCCGGGACAGGGTGGGCGGGAACCACCGGGGAGCTGTTTTTT.